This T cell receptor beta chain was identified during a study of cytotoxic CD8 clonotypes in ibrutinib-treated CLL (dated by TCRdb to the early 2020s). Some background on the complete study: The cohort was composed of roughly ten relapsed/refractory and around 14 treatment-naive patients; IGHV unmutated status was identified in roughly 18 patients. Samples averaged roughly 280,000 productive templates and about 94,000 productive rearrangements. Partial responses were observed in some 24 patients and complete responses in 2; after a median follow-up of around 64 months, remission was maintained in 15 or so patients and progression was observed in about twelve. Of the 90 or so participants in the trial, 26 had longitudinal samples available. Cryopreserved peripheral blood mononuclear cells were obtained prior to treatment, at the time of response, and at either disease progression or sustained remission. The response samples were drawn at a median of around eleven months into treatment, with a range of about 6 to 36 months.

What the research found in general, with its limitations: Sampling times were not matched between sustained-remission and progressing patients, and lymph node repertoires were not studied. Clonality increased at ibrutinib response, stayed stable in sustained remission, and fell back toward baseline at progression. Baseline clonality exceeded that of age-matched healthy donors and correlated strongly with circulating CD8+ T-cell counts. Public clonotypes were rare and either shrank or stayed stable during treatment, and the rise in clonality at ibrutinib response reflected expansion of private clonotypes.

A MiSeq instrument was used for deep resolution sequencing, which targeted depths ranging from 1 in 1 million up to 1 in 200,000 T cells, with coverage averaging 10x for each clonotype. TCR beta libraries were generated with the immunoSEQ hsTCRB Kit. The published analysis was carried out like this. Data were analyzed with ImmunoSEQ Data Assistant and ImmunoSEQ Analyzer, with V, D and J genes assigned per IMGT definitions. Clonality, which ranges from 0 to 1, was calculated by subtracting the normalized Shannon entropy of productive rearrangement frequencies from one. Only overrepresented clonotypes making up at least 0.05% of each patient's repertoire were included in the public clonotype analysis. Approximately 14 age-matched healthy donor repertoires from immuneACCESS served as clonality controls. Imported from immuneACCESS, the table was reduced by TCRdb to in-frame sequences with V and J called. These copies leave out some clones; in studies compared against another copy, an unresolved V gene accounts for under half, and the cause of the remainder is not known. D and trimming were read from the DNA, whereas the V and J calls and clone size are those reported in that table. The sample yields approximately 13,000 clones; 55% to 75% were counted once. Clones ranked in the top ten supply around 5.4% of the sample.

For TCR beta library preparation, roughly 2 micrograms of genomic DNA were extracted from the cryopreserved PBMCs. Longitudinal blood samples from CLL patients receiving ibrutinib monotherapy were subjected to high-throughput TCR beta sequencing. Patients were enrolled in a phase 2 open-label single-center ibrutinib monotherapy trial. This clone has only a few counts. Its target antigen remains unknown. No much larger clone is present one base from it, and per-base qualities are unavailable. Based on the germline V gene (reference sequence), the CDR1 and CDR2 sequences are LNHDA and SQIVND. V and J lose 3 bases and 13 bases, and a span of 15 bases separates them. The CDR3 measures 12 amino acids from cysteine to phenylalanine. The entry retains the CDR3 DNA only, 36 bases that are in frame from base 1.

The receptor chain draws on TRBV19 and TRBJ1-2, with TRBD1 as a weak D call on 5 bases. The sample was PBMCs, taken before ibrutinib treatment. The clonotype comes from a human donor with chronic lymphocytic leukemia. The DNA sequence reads TGTGCCAGTAGTATGGGGCCCGGAGGAGGCACCTTC. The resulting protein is CASSMGPGGGTF.